The TCR beta chain described here comes from a study of T-cell memory formation after mild COVID-19. About the research overall: Largely, TCR clusters stayed within a single donor.

TCRdb analysed the 5' RACE reads with MiXCR anew, one entry per CDR3 protein. The top ten hold roughly 3.8% of the sample, which has more than 150,000 distinct CDR3 sequences, under 14% seen once. This clonotype has only a few counts. Sequencing was done on a sample of PBMCs or a T cell subset sorted from them (not recorded which). The TCR originated in a man aged 18 to 29 who had mild COVID-19 (a few samples of this study predate the infection). Cell type and time point are not known.

The CDR3 DNA follows: TGTGCCAGCAGTGACGGGCCCACCGGGGAGCTGTTTTTT. Protein: CASSDGPTGELFF. V and J are TRBV6-4 and TRBJ2-2; D is uncertain. The CDR3 sequence is 13 residues long. V lost 2 bases, J lost 4 bases, and 5 bases lay in between. The germline V gene has CDR1 MRHNA and CDR2 SNTAGT.